These T cell receptor beta chains were read from a single sample in a study of blood T cell repertoires in COVID-19. Method: immunoSEQ multiplex PCR; TCRdb's copy keeps in-frame clones and lacks some. Here the sample spans 40,000 to 60,000 clones, about 83% being singletons. The sample taken for sequencing was peripheral blood. The source is a human donor in a cohort sampled during active COVID-19. CDR3s include the opening cysteine and the closing phenylalanine or tryptophan. D genes are given only for firm matches. Expanded clones are given a class, and other clones once, few, many or no size at all.

clone_size | d_call | j_call | v_call | cdr3_aa | cdr3_nt
few | TRBD1 | TRBJ1-1 | TRBV7-3 | CASSPGTANTEAFF | TGTGCCAGCAGCCCGGGGACAGCGAACACTGAAGCTTTCTTT
NA | NA | TRBJ2-1 | TRBV11-2 | CASSLVGGTYNEQFF | TGTGCCAGCAGCTTAGTGGGGGGTACATACAATGAGCAGTTCTTC
NA | TRBD1 | TRBJ2-7 | TRBV30 | CAWSRGQGRYF | TGTGCCTGGAGCAGAGGACAGGGCCGGTACTTC
NA | NA | TRBJ2-7 | TRBV5-1 | CASSLVADEQYF | TGCGCCAGCAGCTTGGTGGCGGACGAGCAGTACTTC
NA | NA | TRBJ1-1 | TRBV18 | CASSLVQGLDTEAFF | TGTGCCAGCTCACTCGTACAGGGTTTGGACACTGAAGCTTTCTTT
NA | TRBD2 | TRBJ2-1 | TRBV4-3 | CASSPAAGDNEQFF | TGCGCCAGCAGCCCGGCTGCGGGAGACAATGAGCAGTTCTTC
NA | NA | TRBJ2-7 | TRBV6-5 | CASREGNYEQYF | TGTGCCAGCCGCGAGGGAAACTACGAGCAGTACTTC
NA | NA | TRBJ1-6 | TRBV6-5 | CASSYTSSYNSPLHF | TGTGCCAGCAGTTACACGAGCTCCTATAATTCACCCCTCCACTTT
NA | TRBD1 | TRBJ2-5 | TRBV6-4 | CASRVPAGTGVGETQYF | TGTGCCAGCAGGGTCCCCGCCGGGACAGGGGTTGGGGAGACCCAGTACTTC
NA | TRBD1 | TRBJ2-3 | TRBV5-4 | CASSSRQGADTQYF | TGTGCCAGCAGCTCCCGACAGGGGGCAGATACGCAGTATTTT
NA | NA | TRBJ1-6 | TRBV7-2 | CASSLARGRGSSPLHF | TGTGCCAGCAGCTTAGCGCGGGGTCGCGGGTCATCACCCCTCCACTTT
NA | TRBD2 | TRBJ2-7 | TRBV6-5 | CASSYRASGTYEQYF | TGTGCCAGCAGTTACCGGGCTAGCGGGACCTACGAGCAGTACTTC
NA | NA | TRBJ2-7 | TRBV10-3 | CAISDNSGGPYEQYF | TGTGCCATCAGTGATAATAGTGGGGGCCCGTACGAGCAGTACTTC
NA | NA | TRBJ2-1 | TRBV15 | CATSRDVAASSYNEQFF | TGTGCCACCAGCAGAGATGTAGCCGCCAGCTCCTACAATGAGCAGTTCTTC
once | TRBD2 | TRBJ2-2 | TRBV4-3 | CASSHGSGIAGVTGELFF | TGCGCCAGCAGCCACGGATCGGGCATAGCGGGGGTTACCGGGGAGCTGTTTTTT
NA | NA | TRBJ1-1 | TRBV12-5 | CASGLVLVRGTEAFF | TGTGCTAGTGGTTTGGTACTCGTCAGGGGCACTGAAGCTTTCTTT
NA | NA | TRBJ2-7 | TRBV2 | CASSALQGGEQYF | TGTGCCAGCAGTGCCTTGCAGGGCGGTGAGCAGTACTTC
NA | NA | TRBJ1-4 | TRBV19 | CASSTGKNEKLFF | TGTGCCAGTAGCACAGGCAAAAATGAAAAACTGTTTTTT
NA | NA | TRBJ1-2 | TRBV5-4 | CASSFYGQGYGYTF | TGTGCCAGCAGCTTTTATGGTCAGGGATATGGCTACACCTTC
NA | NA | TRBJ1-4 | TRBV10-3 | CAISGVGFEKLFF | TGTGCCATCTCCGGGGTAGGTTTTGAAAAACTGTTTTTT
NA | TRBD2 | TRBJ2-5 | TRBV4-1 | CASSPDPGLAGGPLLQETQYF | TGCGCCAGCAGCCCCGACCCGGGACTAGCGGGAGGGCCTCTCCTCCAAGAGACCCAGTACTTC
once | NA | TRBJ1-3 | TRBV18 | CASSPSSGNTIYF | TGTGCCAGCTCACCGTCTTCTGGAAACACCATATATTTT
NA | NA | TRBJ2-7 | TRBV2 | CASSRREQYF | TGTGCCAGCAGCCGTAGAGAGCAGTACTTC
NA | TRBD1 | TRBJ1-5 | TRBV19 | CASTGPGGRRNQPQHF | TGTGCCAGTACCGGACCAGGGGGCAGGCGCAATCAGCCCCAGCATTTT
NA | NA | TRBJ2-6 | TRBV19 | CASSISGGYYRSGANVLTF | TGTGCCAGTAGTATTTCTGGGGGCTATTATCGTTCGGGGGCCAACGTCCTGACTTTC
NA | TRBD1 | TRBJ1-1 | TRBV7-2 | CASSLKRYRGNTEAFF | TGTGCCAGCAGCCTAAAGAGGTACAGGGGGAACACTGAAGCTTTCTTT
NA | TRBD1 | TRBJ1-6 | TRBV2 | CASSIQGSSYNSPLHF | TGTGCCAGCAGTATACAGGGGAGCTCCTATAATTCACCCCTCCACTTT
NA | NA | TRBJ2-2 | TRBV3-1/TRBV3-2 | CASSQVRQPNTGELFF | TGTGCCAGCAGCCAAGTGAGACAGCCGAACACCGGGGAGCTGTTTTTT
NA | NA | TRBJ1-1 | TRBV19 | CASSIRQESKAFF | TGTGCCAGTAGTATCAGACAGGAATCGAAAGCTTTCTTT
once | NA | TRBJ1-5 | TRBV4-1 | CASSPTHRPNRGYQPQHF | TGCGCCAGCAGCCCAACCCATCGACCAAATAGGGGATATCAGCCCCAGCATTTT
NA | TRBD1 | TRBJ1-2 | TRBV7-9 | CASSFRTGGNYGYTF | TGTGCCAGCAGCTTCCGGACAGGGGGCAACTATGGCTACACCTTC
NA | NA | TRBJ2-2 | TRBV19 | CASTGLAAAPGELFF | TGTGCCAGTACTGGGTTAGCGGCCGCCCCCGGGGAGCTGTTTTTT
few | NA | TRBJ2-7 | TRBV7-2 | CASSLEGGTLSYEQYF | TGTGCCAGCAGCTTAGAGGGAGGGACACTCTCCTACGAGCAGTACTTC
NA | TRBD2 | TRBJ2-5 | TRBV5-1 | CASSLGIAGEETQYF | TGCGCCAGCAGCTTGGGGATAGCGGGAGAAGAGACCCAGTACTTC
NA | TRBD1 | TRBJ1-5 | TRBV5-1 | CASSPTGGSNQPQHF | TGCGCCAGCAGTCCAACAGGGGGCAGCAATCAGCCCCAGCATTTT
NA | NA | TRBJ2-3 | TRBV11-2 | CASSLEGLADTQYF | TGTGCCAGCAGCTTAGAGGGGCTAGCAGATACGCAGTATTTT
NA | TRBD2 | TRBJ2-1 | TRBV11-2 | CASSLRDYYNEQFF | TGTGCCAGCAGCCTGCGGGACTATTACAATGAGCAGTTCTTC
NA | NA | TRBJ1-5 | TRBV11-2 | CASSLAGLFNQPQHF | TGTGCCAGCAGCTTAGCGGGGTTGTTCAATCAGCCCCAGCATTTT
NA | TRBD2 | TRBJ2-7 | TRBV6-1 | CASSEALGLAGVYEQYF | TGTGCCAGCAGTGAAGCGCTGGGACTAGCGGGAGTTTACGAGCAGTACTTC
NA | TRBD1 | TRBJ2-1 | TRBV29-1 | CSVDRTGGGDEQFF | TGCAGCGTTGACCGGACAGGGGGCGGGGATGAGCAGTTCTTC
NA | TRBD2 | TRBJ2-3 | TRBV9 | CASSFSGSLGDTQYF | TGTGCCAGCAGCTTTAGCGGGAGCCTAGGGGATACGCAGTATTTT
NA | TRBD1 | TRBJ1-5 | TRBV29-1 | CSVAQGGGNQPQHF | TGCAGCGTCGCCCAGGGGGGTGGCAATCAGCCCCAGCATTTT
NA | NA | TRBJ2-1 | TRBV10-1 | CASTSQAGTHHNEQFF | TGCGCCAGCACCTCACAAGCCGGGACTCATCACAATGAGCAGTTCTTC
NA | NA | TRBJ2-3 | TRBV6-6 | CASSSSRAGTDTQYF | TGTGCCAGCAGCTCCTCCAGGGCAGGCACAGATACGCAGTATTTT
NA | NA | TRBJ1-6 | TRBV6-6 | CASSYSGGANSPLHF | TGTGCCAGCAGTTACTCGGGGGGGGCAAATTCACCCCTCCACTTT
NA | TRBD1 | TRBJ1-3 | TRBV5-4 | CASKDQGASGNTIYF | TGTGCCAGCAAAGATCAGGGGGCATCTGGAAACACCATATATTTT
NA | NA | TRBJ2-2 | TRBV21-1 | CASSKASVTGELFF | TGTGCCAGCAGCAAAGCATCGGTAACCGGGGAGCTGTTTTTT
NA | TRBD1 | TRBJ2-2 | TRBV12-5 | CASGLVIGGVGELFF | TGTGCTAGTGGTTTGGTTATAGGGGGCGTCGGGGAGCTGTTTTTT
NA | NA | TRBJ1-2 | TRBV2 | CASSEGGSNYGYTF | TGTGCCAGCAGCGAGGGCGGCAGCAACTATGGCTACACCTTC
few | TRBD1 | TRBJ1-6 | TRBV5-1 | CASSLEGTANSPLHF | TGCGCCAGCAGCTTGGAAGGGACAGCCAATTCACCCCTCCACTTT
NA | NA | TRBJ1-1 | TRBV24-1 | CATSKGQNTEAFF | TGTGCCACCAGTAAGGGACAGAACACTGAAGCTTTCTTT
NA | NA | TRBJ2-1 | TRBV5-1 | CASSRGLGNEQFF | TGCGCCAGCAGCAGGGGACTTGGCAATGAGCAGTTCTTC
NA | NA | TRBJ2-1 | TRBV5-1 | CASSRVVSASEQFF | TGCGCCAGCAGCCGTGTTGTCTCGGCTAGTGAGCAGTTCTTC
few | TRBD1 | TRBJ1-6 | TRBV10-3 | CAITQDRAGSPLHF | TGTGCCATCACTCAGGACAGGGCAGGTTCACCCCTCCACTTT
NA | TRBD1 | TRBJ1-1 | TRBV10-2 | CASRGWTGGDTEAFF | TGCGCCAGCAGAGGGTGGACAGGCGGGGACACTGAAGCTTTCTTT